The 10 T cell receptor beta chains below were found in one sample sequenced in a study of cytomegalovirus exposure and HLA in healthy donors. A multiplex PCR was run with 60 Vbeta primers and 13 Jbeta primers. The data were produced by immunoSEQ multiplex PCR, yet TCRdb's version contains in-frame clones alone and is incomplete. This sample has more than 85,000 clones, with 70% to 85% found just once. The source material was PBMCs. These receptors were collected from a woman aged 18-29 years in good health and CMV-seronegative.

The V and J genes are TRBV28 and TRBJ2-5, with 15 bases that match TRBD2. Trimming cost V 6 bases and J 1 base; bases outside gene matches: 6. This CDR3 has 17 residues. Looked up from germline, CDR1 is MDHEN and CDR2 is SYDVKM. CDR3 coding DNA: TGTGCCAGCAGACTGGGACTAGCGGGAGGTCCCCAAGAGACCCAGTACTTC. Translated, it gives CASRLGLAGGPQETQYF.

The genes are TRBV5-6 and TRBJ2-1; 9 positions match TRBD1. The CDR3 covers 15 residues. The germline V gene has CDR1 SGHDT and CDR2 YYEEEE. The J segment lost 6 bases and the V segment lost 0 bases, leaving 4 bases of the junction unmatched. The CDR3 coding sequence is TGTGCCAGCAGCTTGGGACAGGGGGGGTTCAATGAGCAGTTCTTC. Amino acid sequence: CASSLGQGGFNEQFF.

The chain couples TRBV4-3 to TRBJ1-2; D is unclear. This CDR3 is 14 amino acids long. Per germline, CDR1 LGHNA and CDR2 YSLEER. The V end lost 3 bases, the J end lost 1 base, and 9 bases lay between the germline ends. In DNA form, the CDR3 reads TGCGCCAGCAGCCAGGGTGGAGTTAACTATGGCTACACCTTC. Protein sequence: CASSQGGVNYGYTF.

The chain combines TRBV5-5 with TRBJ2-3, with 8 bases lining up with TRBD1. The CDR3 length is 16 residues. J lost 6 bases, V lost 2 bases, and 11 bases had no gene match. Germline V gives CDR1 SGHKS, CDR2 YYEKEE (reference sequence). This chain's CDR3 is CASSFRGTGSMDTQYF. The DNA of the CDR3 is TGTGCCAGCAGCTTCCGGGGGACAGGTAGTATGGATACGCAGTATTTT.

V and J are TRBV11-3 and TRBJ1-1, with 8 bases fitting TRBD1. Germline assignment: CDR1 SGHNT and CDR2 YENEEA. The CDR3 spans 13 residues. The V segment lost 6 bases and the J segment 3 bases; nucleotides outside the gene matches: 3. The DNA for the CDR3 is TGTGCCAGCAGACAGGGGGAGGACACTGAAGCTTTCTTT. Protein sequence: CASRQGEDTEAFF.

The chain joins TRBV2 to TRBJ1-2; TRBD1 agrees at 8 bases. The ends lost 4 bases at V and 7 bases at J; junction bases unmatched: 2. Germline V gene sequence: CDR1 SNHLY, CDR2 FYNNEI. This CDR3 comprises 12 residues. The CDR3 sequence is CASSADRGGYTF. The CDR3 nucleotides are TGTGCCAGCAGTGCCGACAGGGGTGGCTACACCTTC.

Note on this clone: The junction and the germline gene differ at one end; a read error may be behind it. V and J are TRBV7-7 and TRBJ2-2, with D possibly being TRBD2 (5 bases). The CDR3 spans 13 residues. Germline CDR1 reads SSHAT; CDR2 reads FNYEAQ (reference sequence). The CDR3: CASSTSKTGELFF. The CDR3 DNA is TGTGCTAGCAGTACTAGTAAAACCGGGGAGCTGTTTTTT.

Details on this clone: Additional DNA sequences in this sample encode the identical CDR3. CDR3 coding DNA: TGCAGTGTCCCAGGGGACACTGAAGCTTTCTTT. Protein sequence: CSVPGDTEAFF. The rearrangement uses TRBV20-1 and TRBJ1-1, with a weak D call TRBD1 (6 bases). This CDR3 comprises 11 residues. The germline gives CDR1 DFQATT, CDR2 SNEGSKA (reference sequence). Trimming removed 7 bases from V and 3 bases from J, with 9 bases in between.

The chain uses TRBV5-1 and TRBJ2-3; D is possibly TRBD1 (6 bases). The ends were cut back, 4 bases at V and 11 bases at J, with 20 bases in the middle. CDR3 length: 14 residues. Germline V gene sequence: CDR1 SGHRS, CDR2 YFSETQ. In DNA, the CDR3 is TGCGCCAGCAGCCTACCACAGGGACCCCAGAAGCAGTATTTT. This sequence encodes CASSLPQGPQKQYF.

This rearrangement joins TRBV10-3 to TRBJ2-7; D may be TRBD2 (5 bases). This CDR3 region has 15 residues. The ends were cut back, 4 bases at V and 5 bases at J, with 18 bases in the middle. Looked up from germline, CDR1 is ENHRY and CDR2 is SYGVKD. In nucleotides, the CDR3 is TGTGCCATCAGTGGCGGTAAAGGAGCGGACGACGAGCAGTACTTC. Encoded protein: CAISGGKGADDEQYF.